This TCR beta chain comes out of a study of identifying expanded T cells in peripheral blood. Germline CDR1 reads MNHEY; CDR2 reads SVGAGI. V lost 0 bases, J lost 5 bases, and 13 bases lay in between. There are 15 residues in the CDR3. Sequencing used immunoSEQ multiplex PCR; TCRdb keeps in-frame clones, though not all of them. The table has 100,000 or so clones, around 88% seen once. This TCR was sampled from a person aged 18 to 75 in good health. The chain combines TRBV6-5 with TRBJ2-5; D is unresolved. What was sequenced was blood. CDR3 nucleotide sequence: TGTGCCAGCAGTTACTCGATTTCTAGTGGGGAGACCCAGTACTTC. It translates to CASSYSISSGETQYF.